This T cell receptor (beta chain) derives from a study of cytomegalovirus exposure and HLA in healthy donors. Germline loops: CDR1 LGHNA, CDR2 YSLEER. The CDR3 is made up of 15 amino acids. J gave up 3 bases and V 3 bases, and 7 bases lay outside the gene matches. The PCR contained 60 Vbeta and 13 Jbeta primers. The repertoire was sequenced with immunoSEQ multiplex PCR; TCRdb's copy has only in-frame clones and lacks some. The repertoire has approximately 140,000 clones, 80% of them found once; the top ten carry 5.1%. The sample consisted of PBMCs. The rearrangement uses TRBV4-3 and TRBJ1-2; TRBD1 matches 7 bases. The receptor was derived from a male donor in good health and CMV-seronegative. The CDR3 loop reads CASSQERQGHYGYTF. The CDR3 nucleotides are TGCGCCAGCAGCCAGGAACGACAGGGCCACTATGGCTACACCTTC.